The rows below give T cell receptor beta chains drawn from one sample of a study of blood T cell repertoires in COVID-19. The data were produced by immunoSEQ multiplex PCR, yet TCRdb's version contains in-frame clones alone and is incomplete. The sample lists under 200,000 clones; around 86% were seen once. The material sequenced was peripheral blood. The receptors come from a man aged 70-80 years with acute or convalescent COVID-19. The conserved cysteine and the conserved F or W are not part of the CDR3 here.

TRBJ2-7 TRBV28 ASTELSSGRVQY
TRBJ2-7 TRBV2 ASLPGQGRGEQY
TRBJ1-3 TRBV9 ASREGGSGNTIY
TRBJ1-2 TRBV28 ASSSTGVAYGYT
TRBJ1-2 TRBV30 AWRGRTGGYT
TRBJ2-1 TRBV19 ASQRGTGNSNEQF
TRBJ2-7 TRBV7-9 ASSLLGASYEQY
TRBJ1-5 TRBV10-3 AIGGGGNQPQH
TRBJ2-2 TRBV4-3 ASSQDLTGIGELF
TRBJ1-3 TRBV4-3 ASSQGGAGNTIY
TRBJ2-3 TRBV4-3 ASSQDLGYAGKQY
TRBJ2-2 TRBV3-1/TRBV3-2 ASSPPGGTGELF
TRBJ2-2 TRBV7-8 ASSSRPRPGDTGELF
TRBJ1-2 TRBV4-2 ASSKHGQGTGYGYGYT
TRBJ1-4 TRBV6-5 ASNGLYNEKLF
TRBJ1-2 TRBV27 ASTQFPDTGYT
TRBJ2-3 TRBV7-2 ASSPRASGLADTQY
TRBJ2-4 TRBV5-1 ASSTGTSGRAGKDIQY
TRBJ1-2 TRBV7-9 ASSTGTGGVYGYT
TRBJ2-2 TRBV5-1 ASSLGTGQGNTGELF
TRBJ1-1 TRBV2 ASSKGDTEAF
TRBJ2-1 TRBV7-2 ASRNRATYREQF
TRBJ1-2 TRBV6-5 ASLTGSGSAYGYT
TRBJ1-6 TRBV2 ASSEIGQGGSPLH
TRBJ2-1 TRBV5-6 ASSFAGRTEQF
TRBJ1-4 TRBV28 ASSGGDRGRLNEKLF
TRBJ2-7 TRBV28 ASSLGGTGIAYEQY
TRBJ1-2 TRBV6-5 ASSSPSTGGSYGYT
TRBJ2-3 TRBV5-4 ASSRGRTDTQY
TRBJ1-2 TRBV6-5 ASSYADDLHYGYT
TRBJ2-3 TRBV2 ASSVSTGISTDTQY
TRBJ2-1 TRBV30 ACLGQGASRYNEQF